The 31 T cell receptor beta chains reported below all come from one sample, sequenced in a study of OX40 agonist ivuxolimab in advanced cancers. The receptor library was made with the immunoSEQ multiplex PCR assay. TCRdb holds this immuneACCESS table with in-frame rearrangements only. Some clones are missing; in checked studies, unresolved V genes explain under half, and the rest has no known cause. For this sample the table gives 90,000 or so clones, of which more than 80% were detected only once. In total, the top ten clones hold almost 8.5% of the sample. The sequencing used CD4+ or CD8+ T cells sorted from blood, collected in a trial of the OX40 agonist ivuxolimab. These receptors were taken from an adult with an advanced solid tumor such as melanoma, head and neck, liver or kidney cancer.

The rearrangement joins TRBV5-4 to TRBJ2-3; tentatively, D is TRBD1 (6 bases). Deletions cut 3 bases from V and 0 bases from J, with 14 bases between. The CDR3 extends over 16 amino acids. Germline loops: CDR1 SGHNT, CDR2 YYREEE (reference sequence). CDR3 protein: CASSSGTSKSTDTQYF. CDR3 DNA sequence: TGTGCCAGCAGCTCCGGGACATCGAAGAGCACAGATACGCAGTATTTT.

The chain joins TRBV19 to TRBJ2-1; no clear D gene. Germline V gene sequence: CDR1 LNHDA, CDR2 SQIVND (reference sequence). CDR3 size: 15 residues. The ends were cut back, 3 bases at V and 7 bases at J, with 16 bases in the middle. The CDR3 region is CASSMWFQVINEQFF. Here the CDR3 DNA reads TGTGCCAGTAGTATGTGGTTCCAAGTAATTAATGAGCAGTTCTTC.

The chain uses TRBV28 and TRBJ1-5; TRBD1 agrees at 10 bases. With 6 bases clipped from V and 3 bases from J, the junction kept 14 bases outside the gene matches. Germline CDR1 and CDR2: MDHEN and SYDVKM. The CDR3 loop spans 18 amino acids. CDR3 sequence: CASRRPGQGPAINQPQHF. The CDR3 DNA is TGTGCCAGCAGGCGACCGGGACAGGGGCCCGCAATCAATCAGCCCCAGCATTTT.

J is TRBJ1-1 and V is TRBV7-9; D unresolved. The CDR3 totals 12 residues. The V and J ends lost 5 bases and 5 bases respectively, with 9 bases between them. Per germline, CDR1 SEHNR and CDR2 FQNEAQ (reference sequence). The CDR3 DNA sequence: TGTGCCAGCAGCCCGGTGGGGACTGAAGCTTTCTTT. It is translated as CASSPVGTEAFF.

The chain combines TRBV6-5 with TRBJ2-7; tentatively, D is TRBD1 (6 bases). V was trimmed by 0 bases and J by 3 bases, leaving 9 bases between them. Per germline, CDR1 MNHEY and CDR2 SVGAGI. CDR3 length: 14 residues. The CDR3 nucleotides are TGTGCCAGCAGTTACTCTCAGGGACACTACGAGCAGTACTTC. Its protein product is CASSYSQGHYEQYF.

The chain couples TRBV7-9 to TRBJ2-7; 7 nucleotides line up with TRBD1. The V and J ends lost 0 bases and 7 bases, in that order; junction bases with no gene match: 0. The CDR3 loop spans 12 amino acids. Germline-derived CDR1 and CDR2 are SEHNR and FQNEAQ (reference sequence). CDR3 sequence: CASSLADREQYF. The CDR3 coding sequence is TGTGCCAGCAGCTTAGCGGACAGGGAGCAGTACTTC.

CDR3 sequence: CASSEGRGATEAFF. CDR3 DNA sequence: TGTGCCAGCAGTGAAGGTCGGGGTGCCACTGAAGCTTTCTTT. V gene TRBV2 combines with J gene TRBJ1-1; no firm D call. V was trimmed by 1 base and J by 4 bases, leaving 10 bases between them. CDR3 length equals 14 residues. Germline values: CDR1 SNHLY, CDR2 FYNNEI.

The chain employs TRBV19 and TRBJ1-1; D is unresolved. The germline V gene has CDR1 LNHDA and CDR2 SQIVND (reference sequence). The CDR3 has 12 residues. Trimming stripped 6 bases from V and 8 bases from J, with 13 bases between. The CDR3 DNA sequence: TGTGCCAGTAGCCTCGTACCTACGGAAGCTTTCTTT. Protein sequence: CASSLVPTEAFF.

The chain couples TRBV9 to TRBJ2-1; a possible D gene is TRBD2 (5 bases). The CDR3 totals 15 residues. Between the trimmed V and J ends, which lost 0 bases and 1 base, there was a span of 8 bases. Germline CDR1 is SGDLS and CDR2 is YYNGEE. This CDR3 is CASSVDRGSYNEQFF. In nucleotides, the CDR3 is TGTGCCAGCAGCGTAGACAGAGGGTCCTACAATGAGCAGTTCTTC.

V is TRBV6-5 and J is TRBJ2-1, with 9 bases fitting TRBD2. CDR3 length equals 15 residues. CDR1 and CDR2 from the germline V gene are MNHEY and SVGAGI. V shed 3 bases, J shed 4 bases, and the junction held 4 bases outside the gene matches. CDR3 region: CASSYSGGPYNEQFF. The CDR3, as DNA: TGTGCCAGCAGTTATAGCGGGGGCCCTTACAATGAGCAGTTCTTC.

The CDR3 DNA sequence: TGTGCCAGCAGCTATGGACAGGGAAGAGCCAGAGGTTCACCCCTCCACTTT. It translates to CASSYGQGRARGSPLHF. The chain links TRBV9 to TRBJ1-6; 8 positions agree with TRBD1. There are 17 residues in the CDR3. The germline gives CDR1 SGDLS, CDR2 YYNGEE. The J segment lost 9 bases and the V segment lost 4 bases, leaving 15 bases of the junction unmatched.

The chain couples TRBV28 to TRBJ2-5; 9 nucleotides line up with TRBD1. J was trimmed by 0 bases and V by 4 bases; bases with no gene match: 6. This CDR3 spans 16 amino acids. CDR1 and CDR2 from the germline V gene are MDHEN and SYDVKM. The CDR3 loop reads CASSSLGDRDQETQYF. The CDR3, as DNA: TGTGCCAGCAGTTCCCTCGGGGACAGGGACCAAGAGACCCAGTACTTC.

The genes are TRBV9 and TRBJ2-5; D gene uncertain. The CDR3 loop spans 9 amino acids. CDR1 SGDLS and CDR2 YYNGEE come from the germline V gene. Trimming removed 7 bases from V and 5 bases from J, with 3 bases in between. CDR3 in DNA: TGTGCCAGCGGGGAGACCCAGTACTTC. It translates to CASGETQYF.

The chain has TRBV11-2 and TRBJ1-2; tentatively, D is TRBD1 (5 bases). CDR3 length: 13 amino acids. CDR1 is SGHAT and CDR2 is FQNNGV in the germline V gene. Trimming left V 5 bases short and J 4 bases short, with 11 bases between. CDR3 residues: CASSPGELYGYTF. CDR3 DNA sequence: TGTGCCAGCAGCCCGGGGGAGCTCTATGGCTACACCTTC.

The CDR3 sequence is CASSLDAAASYEQYV. CDR3 sequence (DNA): TGTGCCAGCAGCCTCGATGCCGCGGCCTCCTACGAGCAGTACGTC. V and J are TRBV6-6 and TRBJ2-7; D remains unclear. Germline-derived CDR1 and CDR2 are MNHNY and SVGAGI (reference sequence). The CDR3 covers 15 residues. The ends were cut back, 6 bases at V and 0 bases at J, with 15 bases in the middle.

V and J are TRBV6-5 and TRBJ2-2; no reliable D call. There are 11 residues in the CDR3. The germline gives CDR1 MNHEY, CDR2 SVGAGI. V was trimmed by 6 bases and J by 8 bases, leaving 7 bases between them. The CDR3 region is CASSPGGELFF. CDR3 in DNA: TGTGCCAGCAGCCCCGGGGGGGAGCTGTTTTTT.

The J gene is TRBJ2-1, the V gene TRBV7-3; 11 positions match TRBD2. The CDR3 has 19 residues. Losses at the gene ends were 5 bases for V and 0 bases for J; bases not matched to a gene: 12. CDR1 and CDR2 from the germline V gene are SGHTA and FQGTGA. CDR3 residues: CASSRKLAGGPSSYNEQFF. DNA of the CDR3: TGTGCCAGCAGCCGGAAGCTAGCGGGAGGACCAAGCTCCTACAATGAGCAGTTCTTC.

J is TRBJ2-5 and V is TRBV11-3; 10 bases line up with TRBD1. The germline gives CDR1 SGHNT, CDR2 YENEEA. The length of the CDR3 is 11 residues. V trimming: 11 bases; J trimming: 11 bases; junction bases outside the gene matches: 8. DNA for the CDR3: TGTGCCGGGGGGACAGGGGTGCTACAGTACTTC. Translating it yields CAGGTGVLQYF.

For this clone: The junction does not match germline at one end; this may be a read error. For the CDR3, the DNA is TGTGCCAGCAGTTTAAGGGGGGGGAGTGAAAAACCGTTTTTT. As protein: CASSLRGGSEKPFF. V gene TRBV28 combines with J gene TRBJ1-4, with D perhaps TRBD1 (6 bases). This CDR3 is built from 14 residues. Germline lookup yields CDR1 MDHEN and CDR2 SYDVKM.

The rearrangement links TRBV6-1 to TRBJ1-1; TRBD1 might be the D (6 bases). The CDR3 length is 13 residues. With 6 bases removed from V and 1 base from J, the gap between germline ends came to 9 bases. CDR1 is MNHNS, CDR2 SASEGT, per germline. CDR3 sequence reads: CASRVGQNTEAFF. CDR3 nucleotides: TGTGCCAGCAGGGTGGGACAGAACACTGAAGCTTTCTTT.

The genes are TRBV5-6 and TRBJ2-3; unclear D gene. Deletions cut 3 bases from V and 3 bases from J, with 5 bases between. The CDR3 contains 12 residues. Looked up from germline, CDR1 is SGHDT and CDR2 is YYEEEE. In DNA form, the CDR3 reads TGTGCCAGCAGCTATGGGACAGATACGCAGTATTTT. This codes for CASSYGTDTQYF.

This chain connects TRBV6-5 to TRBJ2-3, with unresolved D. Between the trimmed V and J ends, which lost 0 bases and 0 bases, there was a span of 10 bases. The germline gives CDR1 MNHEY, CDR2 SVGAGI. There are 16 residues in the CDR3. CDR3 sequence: CASSYSIADSTDTQYF. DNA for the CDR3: TGTGCCAGCAGTTACTCGATAGCTGATAGCACAGATACGCAGTATTTT.

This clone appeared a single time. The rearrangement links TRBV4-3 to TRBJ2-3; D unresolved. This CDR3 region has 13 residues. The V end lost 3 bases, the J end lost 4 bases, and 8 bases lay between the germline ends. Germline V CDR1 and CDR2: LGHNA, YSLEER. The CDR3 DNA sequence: TGCGCCAGCAGCCATGATCCCCCAGATACGCAGTATTTT. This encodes CASSHDPPDTQYF.

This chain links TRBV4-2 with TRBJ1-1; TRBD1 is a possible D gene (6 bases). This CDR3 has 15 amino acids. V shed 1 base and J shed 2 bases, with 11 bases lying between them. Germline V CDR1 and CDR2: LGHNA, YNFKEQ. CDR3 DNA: TGTGCCAGCAGCCAAGGGGAACAGGGCAACACTGAAGCTTTCTTT. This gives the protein CASSQGEQGNTEAFF.

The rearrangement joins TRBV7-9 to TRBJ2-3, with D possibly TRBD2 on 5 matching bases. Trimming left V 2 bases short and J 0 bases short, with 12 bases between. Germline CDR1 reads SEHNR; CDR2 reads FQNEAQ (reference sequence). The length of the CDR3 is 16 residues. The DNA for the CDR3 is TGTGCCAGCAGCTTATCGGCGTGGACTAGCACAGATACGCAGTATTTT. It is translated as CASSLSAWTSTDTQYF.

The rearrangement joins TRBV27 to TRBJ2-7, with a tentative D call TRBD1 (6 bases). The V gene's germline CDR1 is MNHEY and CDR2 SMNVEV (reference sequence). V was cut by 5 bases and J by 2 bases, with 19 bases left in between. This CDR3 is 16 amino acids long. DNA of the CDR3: TGTGCCAGCAGTGCCTCATCAGGGGACCTCACCTACGAGCAGTACTTC. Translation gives CASSASSGDLTYEQYF.

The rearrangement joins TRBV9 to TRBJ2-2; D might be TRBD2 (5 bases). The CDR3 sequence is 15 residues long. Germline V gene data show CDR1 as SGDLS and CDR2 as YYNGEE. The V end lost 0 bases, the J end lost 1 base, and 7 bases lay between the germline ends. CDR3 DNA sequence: TGTGCCAGCAGCGTAGCGGGGAGGAACACCGGGGAGCTGTTTTTT. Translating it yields CASSVAGRNTGELFF.

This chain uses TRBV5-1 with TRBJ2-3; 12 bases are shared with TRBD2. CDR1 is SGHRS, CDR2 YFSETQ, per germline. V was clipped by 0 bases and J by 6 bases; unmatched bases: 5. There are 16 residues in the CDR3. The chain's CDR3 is CASSLAASGRVDTQYF. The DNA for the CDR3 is TGCGCCAGCAGCTTGGCGGCTAGCGGGAGGGTGGATACGCAGTATTTT. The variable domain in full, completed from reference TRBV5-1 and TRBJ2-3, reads KAGVTQTPRYLIKTRGQQVTLSCSPISGHRSVSWYQQTPGQGLQFLFEYFSETQRNKGNFPGRFSGRQFSNSRSEMNVSTLELGDSALYLCASSLAASGRVDTQYFGPGTRLTVL.

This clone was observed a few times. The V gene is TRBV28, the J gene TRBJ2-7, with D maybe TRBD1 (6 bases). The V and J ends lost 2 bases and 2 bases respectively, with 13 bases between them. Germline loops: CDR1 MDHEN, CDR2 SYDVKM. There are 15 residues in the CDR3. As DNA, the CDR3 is TGTGCCAGCAGTTTAAGTTCAGGGGCCGCCTACGAGCAGTACGTC. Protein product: CASSLSSGAAYEQYV.

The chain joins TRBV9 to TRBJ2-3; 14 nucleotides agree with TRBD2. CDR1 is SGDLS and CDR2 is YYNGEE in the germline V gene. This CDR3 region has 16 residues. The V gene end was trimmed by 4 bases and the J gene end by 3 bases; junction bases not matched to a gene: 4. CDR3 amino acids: CASSPGTSGRTDTQYF. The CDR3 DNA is TGTGCCAGCAGCCCCGGGACTAGCGGGAGAACAGATACGCAGTATTTT.

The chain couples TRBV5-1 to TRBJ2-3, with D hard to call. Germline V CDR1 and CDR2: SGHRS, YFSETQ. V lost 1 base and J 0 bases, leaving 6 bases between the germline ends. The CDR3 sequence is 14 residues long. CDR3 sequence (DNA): TGCGCCAGCAGCTTGTTTAGAAGCACAGATACGCAGTATTTT. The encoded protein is CASSLFRSTDTQYF.